These 24 T cell receptor beta chains came from one sample sequenced in a study of blood T cell repertoires in COVID-19. TCRdb's table, derived via immunoSEQ multiplex PCR, lists solely in-frame clones and lacks some. The sample contains some 210,000 clones, around 84% of which appear only once. The sample consisted of peripheral blood. These TCRs come from a human donor in a cohort sampled during active COVID-19.

The chain links TRBV2 to TRBJ2-3; 10 bases are a match to TRBD2. V dropped 8 bases and J dropped 3; count of bases not matched to a gene: 14. The CDR3 is 17 residues long. CDR1 and CDR2 from the germline V gene are SNHLY and FYNNEI. CDR3 DNA: TGTGCCAGCGGATCCCCTCAAGCGGGGGGGCCGACAGATACGCAGTATTTT. Its translation is CASGSPQAGGPTDTQYF.

This rearrangement joins TRBV5-1 to TRBJ2-1, with 7 bases fitting TRBD2. The trim removed 3 bases at V and 2 bases at J, leaving 2 bases unmatched. The CDR3 totals 14 residues. Germline-derived CDR1 and CDR2 are SGHRS and YFSETQ. The CDR3: CASSYSGTYNEQFF. The DNA for the CDR3 is TGCGCCAGCAGCTACAGCGGGACCTACAATGAGCAGTTCTTC.

The rearrangement joins TRBV15 to TRBJ2-3; 8 bases are shared with TRBD1. In germline, CDR1 is LNHNV, CDR2 YYDKDF (reference sequence). Trimming cost V 1 base and J 3 bases; bases outside gene matches: 9. The CDR3 runs to 17 residues. The CDR3 loop reads CATSRVWTGKATDTQYF. CDR3 bases: TGTGCCACCAGCAGAGTTTGGACAGGGAAGGCGACAGATACGCAGTATTTT.

The chain recombines TRBV4-2 with TRBJ2-5, with no clear D. This CDR3 has 13 residues. Trimming left V 1 base short and J 5 bases short, with 8 bases between. Germline CDR1 LGHNA, CDR2 YNFKEQ. This CDR3 reads CASSQGPRETQYF. CDR3 DNA sequence: TGTGCCAGCAGCCAAGGCCCCCGGGAGACCCAGTACTTC.

This clone was seen more than once but under ten times. The chain joins TRBV5-4 to TRBJ2-2; TRBD2 matches at 10 bases. Germline V CDR1 and CDR2: SGHNT, YYREEE (reference sequence). V trimming: 4 bases; J trimming: 4 bases; junction bases outside the gene matches: 10. The CDR3 is 17 residues long. The CDR3 here is CASSPTLAGVGTGELFF. The DNA of the CDR3 is TGTGCCAGCAGCCCGACCCTAGCGGGAGTTGGCACCGGGGAGCTGTTTTTT.

This clone was recorded only once. The chain is built from TRBV27 and TRBJ2-1; D may be TRBD2 (5 bases). CDR1 and CDR2 (germline): MNHEY, SMNVEV (reference sequence). Between the trimmed V and J ends, which lost 5 bases and 7 bases, there was a span of 12 bases. The CDR3 is made up of 13 amino acids. The CDR3: CASSHRRANEQFF. The CDR3 DNA reads TGTGCCAGCAGTCATCGGCGGGCTAATGAGCAGTTCTTC.

This clone was recorded a few times. This chain uses TRBV3-1 (or the pseudogene TRBV3-2) with TRBJ2-2; TRBD1 agrees at 8 bases. This CDR3 contains 15 residues. V dropped 3 bases and J dropped 4; count of bases not matched to a gene: 4. From germline, CDR1 is LGHDT and CDR2 YNNKEL (reference sequence). The CDR3 sequence: CASSQEGQGTGELFF. The CDR3 DNA is TGTGCCAGCAGCCAGGAAGGACAGGGCACCGGGGAGCTGTTTTTT.

This chain joins TRBV7-8 and TRBJ2-5; no definite D call. Germline CDR1 is SGHVS and CDR2 is FQNEAQ. The CDR3 has 16 amino acids. Between the trimmed V and J ends, which lost 0 bases and 2 bases, there was a span of 13 bases. The CDR3 region is CASSLALRKLQETQYF. DNA of the CDR3: TGTGCCAGCAGCTTAGCGCTACGCAAATTACAAGAGACCCAGTACTTC.

The CDR3 loop is CASSGYWGGNEQFF. DNA for the CDR3: TGTGCCAGCAGCGGATACTGGGGCGGCAATGAGCAGTTCTTC. This chain uses TRBV9 with TRBJ2-1; the D gene is possibly TRBD1 (5 bases). CDR1 and CDR2 (germline): SGDLS, YYNGEE. V gave up 3 bases and J gave up 6 bases, with 13 bases separating them. CDR3 length: 14 amino acids.

V usage is TRBV12-3 or TRBV12-4 and J usage is TRBJ1-1; tentatively, D is TRBD1 (5 bases). Trimming stripped 5 bases from V and 11 bases from J, with 18 bases between. This CDR3 has 13 residues. Here the CDR3 reads CASSPGGVRVAFF. The CDR3 bases are TGTGCCAGCAGTCCTGGGGGGGTCAGAGTGGCTTTCTTT.

This clone was seen many times. The same CDR3 is also encoded by other DNA sequences in this sample. This chain connects TRBV6-5 to TRBJ1-5; D remains unclear. The V gene's germline CDR1 is MNHEY and CDR2 SVGAGI. CDR3 length: 14 residues. The V and J ends lost 7 bases and 0 bases respectively, with 10 bases between them. The CDR3 nucleotides are TGTGCCAGCAACCCCACCGGTAGCAATCAGCCCCAGCATTTT. Encoded protein: CASNPTGSNQPQHF.

This chain uses TRBV5-6 with TRBJ2-1; 10 bases map to TRBD1. Germline loops: CDR1 SGHDT, CDR2 YYEEEE. The length of the CDR3 is 15 residues. The junction had 8 bases not matched to a gene; V was cut back by 4 bases and J by 7 bases. The CDR3 here is CASSPGQGVTNEQFF. CDR3 nucleotide sequence: TGTGCCAGCAGCCCCGGACAGGGGGTTACGAATGAGCAGTTCTTC.

The genes are TRBV7-9 and TRBJ2-2, with a possible D match to TRBD1 (7 bases). Deletions cut 5 bases from V and 0 bases from J, with 10 bases between. CDR1 and CDR2 (germline): SEHNR, FQNEAQ (reference sequence). This CDR3 has 15 residues. DNA for the CDR3: TGTGCCAGCAGCCGGGGGACAGCGAACACCGGGGAGCTGTTTTTT. This gives the protein CASSRGTANTGELFF.

The V call is TRBV10-3, the J call TRBJ1-6; D is perhaps TRBD1 (5 bases). Trimming shortened V by 4 bases and J by 5 bases, and 6 bases separated the two germline ends. The CDR3 covers 13 residues. In germline, CDR1 is ENHRY, CDR2 SYGVKD. CDR3 DNA: TGTGCCATCAGTGGACAGAATAATTCACCCCTCCACTTT. Translating it yields CAISGQNNSPLHF.

This clone was recorded only once. This chain joins TRBV10-3 and TRBJ1-2, with TRBD1 matching 8 bases. The CDR3 runs 16 residues. The V segment lost 0 bases and the J segment 3 bases; nucleotides outside the gene matches: 6. Germline V gives CDR1 ENHRY, CDR2 SYGVKD. The CDR3 nucleotides are TGTGCCATCAGTGAGTCGCCGGACAGGGTCTACTATGGCTACACCTTC. This sequence encodes CAISESPDRVYYGYTF.

This chain connects TRBV2 to TRBJ1-1; no reliable D call. This CDR3 is built from 13 residues. Germline CDR1 and CDR2: SNHLY and FYNNEI. Trimming removed 3 bases at V and 11 bases at J, with 16 bases between. Written as DNA, the CDR3 is TGTGCCAGCAGTGAGTCCGGGTCCGGTATGGCTTTCTTT. Translated, it gives CASSESGSGMAFF.

The J gene is TRBJ2-2, the V gene TRBV19, with TRBD1 as a possible D gene (6 bases). V shed 3 bases and J shed 5 bases, with 19 bases lying between them. CDR1 is LNHDA, CDR2 SQIVND, per germline (reference sequence). This CDR3 is built from 17 residues. The CDR3 coding sequence is TGTGCCAGTAGTATGGGGGCAGTCACCGCTAAAACCGGGGAGCTGTTTTTT. Amino acids: CASSMGAVTAKTGELFF.

The V and J genes are TRBV5-1 and TRBJ2-1; TRBD2 might be the D (6 bases). The CDR3 runs 16 residues. Germline loops: CDR1 SGHRS, CDR2 YFSETQ. Trimming pared 2 bases from V and 4 bases from J, leaving 16 bases between. CDR3 region: CASSFSGGDTYNEQFF. CDR3 DNA: TGCGCCAGCAGCTTTTCCGGCGGGGATACATACAATGAGCAGTTCTTC.

The chain is built from TRBV4-1 and TRBJ1-5, with TRBD1 identical over 8 bases. The germline gives CDR1 MGHRA, CDR2 YSYEKL. The CDR3 is 20 amino acids. With 0 bases clipped from V and 0 bases from J, the junction kept 13 bases outside the gene matches. CDR3 DNA: TGCGCCAGCAGCCAAGAGGACCCTTTGACAGGGGCTTATAGCAATCAGCCCCAGCATTTT. This gives the protein CASSQEDPLTGAYSNQPQHF.

This clone was recorded a few times. The V and J genes are TRBV3-1 (or the pseudogene TRBV3-2) and TRBJ1-4, with a weak D call TRBD1 (6 bases). The CDR3 spans 14 residues. V dropped 1 base and J dropped 8 bases, with 11 bases sitting between them. Germline V lookup: CDR1 LGHDT, CDR2 YNNKEL (reference sequence). The CDR3 bases are TGTGCCAGCAGCCAAGCTGGGGGCATCGAAAAACTGTTTTTT. It encodes CASSQAGGIEKLFF.

The V call is TRBV27, the J call TRBJ1-2, with 8 bases identical to TRBD1. From germline, CDR1 is MNHEY and CDR2 SMNVEV (reference sequence). The CDR3 is 13 residues long. Trimming cost V 10 bases and J 8 bases; bases outside gene matches: 12. The chain's CDR3 is CATGGQGVRGYTF. The CDR3 DNA sequence: TGTGCCACCGGCGGACAGGGAGTGAGGGGCTACACCTTC.

This clone was detected only a few times. This chain links TRBV10-1 with TRBJ1-4; the D gene is possibly TRBD1 (5 bases). The germline CDR1 and CDR2 sequences are WNHNN and SYGVQD (reference sequence). The CDR3 totals 13 residues. Trimming stripped 0 bases from V and 8 bases from J, with 7 bases between. CDR3 sequence (DNA): TGCGCCAGCAGTGAGTCGTGGGGCGAAAAACTGTTTTTT. Its translation: CASSESWGEKLFF.

The chain is built from TRBV5-8 and TRBJ2-1; a weak D match, TRBD2 (5 bases). Per germline, CDR1 SGHTS and CDR2 YDEGEE. The CDR3 runs to 15 residues. Trimming removed 4 bases at V and 4 bases at J, with 15 bases between. The CDR3 region is CASSVGDYRYNEQFF. The CDR3 DNA reads as TGTGCCAGCAGCGTCGGGGATTATCGATACAATGAGCAGTTCTTC.

The chain employs TRBV6-5 and TRBJ1-6; no clear D. This CDR3 has 14 residues. Germline V gene data show CDR1 as MNHEY and CDR2 as SVGAGI. Trimming stripped 7 bases from V and 3 bases from J, with 10 bases between. The CDR3 DNA follows: TGTGCCAGCACCCCGGGGAGCTATAATTCACCCCTCCACTTT. This encodes CASTPGSYNSPLHF.